The clone carrying this TCR beta chain has a handful of counts. What it binds is unknown. The record originates from a study of T-cell reconstitution after alpha-beta-depleted transplantation in children. Preparation of the TCRbeta library used unique molecular identifiers. MiXCR, run by TCRdb on the PCR reads, gives a single entry per CDR3 protein. Among hundreds of thousands of distinct CDR3 sequences listed, 10% to 15% were seen once. Losses at the gene ends were 6 bases for V and 6 bases for J; bases not matched to a gene: 17. The CDR3 is made up of 18 amino acids. General observations from the study: Expanded clones from the graft, numbering several hundred, reportedly supplied alpha-beta T cells about two months after transplant. Newly produced T cells mostly accounted for T-cell counts and diversity one year post-transplant. Surviving recipient T cells and thymic progenitors accounted for the high day-60 TCRbeta diversity observed in some patients.

Sequencing was performed on PBMCs, mostly from graft donor cells, taken 360 days after TCRalphabeta/CD19-depleted stem cell transplant. This chain links TRBV12-3 or TRBV12-4 with TRBJ2-1; TRBD2 agrees at 10 bases. The clonotype originates from a male patient aged 5 to 17 who had a stem cell transplant for acute myeloid leukemia, so the T cells may come from the graft donor. CDR3 coding DNA: TGTGCCAGCAGCCCCCCCGCTAGCGGGAGTTGGTGGGGCAATGAGCAGTTCTTC. Translating gives CASSPPASGSWWGNEQFF.